The text below deals with one T cell receptor (beta chain). As yet, its antigen is unknown. The study drew donors from healthy Caucasian individuals in Russia aged roughly 6 to 95. Staff drew around 10 milliliters of peripheral blood from each donor. CDR3 size: 16 residues. Germline V gene sequence: CDR1 ENHRY, CDR2 SYGVKD. V gave up 3 bases and J gave up 0 bases; unmatched junction bases: 3. The data were taken from a study of blood T cells in healthy people across ages. Overall study findings and caveats: Across the age range, TCR beta diversity per million T cells fell in a roughly linear way. Estimates of diversity drawn from one million T cells were considered underestimates.

For the second PCR, which ran for roughly 7 to 11 cycles, a sample-barcoded 5' primer and a J-beta primer mix were used. TCRdb passed the 5' RACE reads through MiXCR, listing each CDR3 protein once. Of 1.2 million to 1.5 million distinct CDR3 sequences listed, roughly 60% are singletons. This sequence was found in a young man in good health. Sequenced: blood. The rearrangement joins TRBV10-3 to TRBJ2-5, with 11 bases that match TRBD2. CDR3 coding DNA: TGTGCCATCAGTGAAAAGACTAGCGGGAACCAAGAGACCCAGTACTTC. Amino acid sequence: CAISEKTSGNQETQYF.